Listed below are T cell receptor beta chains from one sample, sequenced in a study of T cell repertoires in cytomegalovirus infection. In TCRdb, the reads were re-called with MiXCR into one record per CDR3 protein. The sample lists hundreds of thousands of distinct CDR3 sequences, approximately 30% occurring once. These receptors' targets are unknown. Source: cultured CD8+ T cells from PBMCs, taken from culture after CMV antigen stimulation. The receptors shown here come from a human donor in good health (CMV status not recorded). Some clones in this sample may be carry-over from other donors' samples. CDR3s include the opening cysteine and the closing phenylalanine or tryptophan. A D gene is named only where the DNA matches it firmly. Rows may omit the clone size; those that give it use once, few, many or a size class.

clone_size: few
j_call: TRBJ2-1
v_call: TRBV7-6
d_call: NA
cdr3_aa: CASSSWEGSYNEQFF
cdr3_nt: TGTGCCAGCAGCTCATGGGAAGGCTCCTACAATGAGCAGTTCTTC

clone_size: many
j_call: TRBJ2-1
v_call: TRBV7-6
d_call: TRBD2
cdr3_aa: CASSKTRLAGRDNEQFF
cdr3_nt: TGTGCCAGCAGCAAAACCAGACTAGCGGGGAGAGACAATGAGCAGTTCTTC

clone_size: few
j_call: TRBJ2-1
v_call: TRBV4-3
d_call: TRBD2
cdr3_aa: CASSQDERLAGGHSSYNEQFF
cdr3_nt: TGCGCCAGCAGCCAAGACGAAAGACTAGCGGGGGGACATAGCTCCTACAATGAGCAGTTCTTC

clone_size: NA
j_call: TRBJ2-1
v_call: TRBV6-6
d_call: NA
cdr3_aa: CASSYGSWNEQFF
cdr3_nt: TGTGCCAGCAGTTACGGGTCTTGGAATGAGCAGTTCTTC

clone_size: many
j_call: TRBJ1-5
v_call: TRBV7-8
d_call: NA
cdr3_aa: CASSAMGQGSNQPQHF
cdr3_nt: TGTGCCAGCAGCGCCATGGGCCAGGGGAGCAATCAGCCCCAGCATTTT

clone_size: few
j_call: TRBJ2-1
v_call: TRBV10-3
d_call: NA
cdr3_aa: CAISESKDEQFF
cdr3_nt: TGTGCCATCAGTGAGTCCAAAGATGAGCAGTTCTTC

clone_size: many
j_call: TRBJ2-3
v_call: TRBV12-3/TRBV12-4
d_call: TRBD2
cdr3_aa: CASSFVPLAGVFTDTQYF
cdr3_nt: TGTGCCAGCAGTTTCGTCCCGCTAGCGGGGGTCTTCACAGATACGCAGTATTTT

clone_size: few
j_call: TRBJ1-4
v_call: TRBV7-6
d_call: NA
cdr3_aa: CASSLVRVATNEKLFF
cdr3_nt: TGTGCCAGCAGCTTAGTCAGGGTGGCAACTAATGAAAAACTGTTTTTT

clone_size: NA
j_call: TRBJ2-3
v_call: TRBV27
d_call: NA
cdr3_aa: CASSPPIPSTTTDTQYF
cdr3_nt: TGTGCCAGCAGTCCACCAATCCCCTCGACGACCACGGATACGCAGTATTTT

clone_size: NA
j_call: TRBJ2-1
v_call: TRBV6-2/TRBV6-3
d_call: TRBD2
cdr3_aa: CASGGEGEQFF
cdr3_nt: TGTGCCAGCGGAGGGGAGGGTGAGCAGTTCTTC

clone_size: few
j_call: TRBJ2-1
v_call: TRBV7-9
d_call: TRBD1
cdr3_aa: CASSLEAGGAYNEQFF
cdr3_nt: TGTGCCAGCAGCTTAGAGGCAGGGGGCGCCTACAATGAGCAGTTCTTC

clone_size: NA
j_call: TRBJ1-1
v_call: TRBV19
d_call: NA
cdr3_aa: CASSIVPRGGAFF
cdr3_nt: TGTGCCAGTAGTATAGTTCCGCGGGGTGGAGCTTTCTTT

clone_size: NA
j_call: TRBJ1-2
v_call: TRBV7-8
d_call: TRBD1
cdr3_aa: CASSPQGGGGYGYTF
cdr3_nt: TGTGCCAGCAGCCCTCAGGGGGGGGGAGGCTATGGCTACACCTTC

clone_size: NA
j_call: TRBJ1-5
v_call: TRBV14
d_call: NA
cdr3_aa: CASSQDWNQPQHF
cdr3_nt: TGTGCCAGCAGCCAGGATTGGAATCAGCCCCAGCATTTT

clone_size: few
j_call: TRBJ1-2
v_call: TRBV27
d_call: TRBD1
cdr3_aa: CASSTSRDSNYGYTF
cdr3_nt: TGTGCCAGCAGTACTTCCCGGGACAGCAACTATGGCTACACCTTC

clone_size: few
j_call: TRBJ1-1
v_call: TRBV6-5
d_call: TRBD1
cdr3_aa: CASSSQGAPVTEAFF
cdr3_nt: TGTGCCAGCAGTAGTCAGGGGGCGCCGGTCACTGAAGCTTTCTTT

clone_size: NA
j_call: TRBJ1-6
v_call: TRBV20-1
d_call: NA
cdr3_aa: CSAPGTPNSPLHF
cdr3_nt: TGCAGTGCTCCGGGAACCCCTAATTCACCCCTCCACTTT

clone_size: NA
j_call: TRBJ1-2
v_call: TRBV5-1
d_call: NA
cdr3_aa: CASSSDPGEEGYTF
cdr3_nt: TGCGCCAGCAGCTCGGACCCGGGGGAGGAGGGCTACACCTTC

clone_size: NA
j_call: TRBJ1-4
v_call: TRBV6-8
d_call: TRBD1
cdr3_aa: CASSYGTATEKLFF
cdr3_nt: TGTGCCAGCAGTTACGGGACAGCTACGGAAAAACTGTTTTTT

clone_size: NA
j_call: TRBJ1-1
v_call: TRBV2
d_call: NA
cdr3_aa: CAWTDEAFF
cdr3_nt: TGTGCCTGGACAGATGAAGCTTTCTTT

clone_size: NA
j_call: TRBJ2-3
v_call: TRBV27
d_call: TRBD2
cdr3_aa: CASSPSGGPQGQYF
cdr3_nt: TGTGCCAGCAGTCCTAGCGGGGGCCCCCAGGGGCAGTATTTT

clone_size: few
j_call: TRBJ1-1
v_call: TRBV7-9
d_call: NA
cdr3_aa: CASRYPGTENTEAFF
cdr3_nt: TGTGCCAGCAGATACCCCGGGACGGAAAACACTGAAGCTTTCTTT

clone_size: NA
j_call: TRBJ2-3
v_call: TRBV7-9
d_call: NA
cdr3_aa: CASRYREMRADTQYF
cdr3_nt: TGTGCCAGCAGGTACAGGGAGATGCGCGCAGATACGCAGTATTTT

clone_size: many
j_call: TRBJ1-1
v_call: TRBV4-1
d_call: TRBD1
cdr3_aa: CASSQTGQGYTEAFF
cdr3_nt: TGCGCCAGCAGCCAAACTGGACAGGGGTACACTGAAGCTTTCTTT

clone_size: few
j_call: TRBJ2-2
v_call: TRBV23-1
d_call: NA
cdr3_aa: CASSQSFTANTGELFF
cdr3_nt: TGCGCCAGCAGTCAATCTTTTACGGCGAACACCGGGGAGCTGTTTTTT

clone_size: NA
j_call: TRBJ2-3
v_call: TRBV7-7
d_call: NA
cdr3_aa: CATVPYLGLVGTDTQYF
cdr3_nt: TGTGCTACCGTCCCGTATTTGGGGCTAGTTGGCACAGATACGCAGTATTTT

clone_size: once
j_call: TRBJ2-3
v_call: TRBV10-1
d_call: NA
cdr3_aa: CASSPRGASRDTQYF
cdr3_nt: TGCGCCAGCAGTCCCAGGGGAGCAAGCCGGGATACGCAGTATTTT

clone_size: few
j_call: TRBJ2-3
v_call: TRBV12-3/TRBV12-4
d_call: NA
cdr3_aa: CASSLGGSQVTDTQYF
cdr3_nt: TGTGCCAGCAGTTTGGGGGGCTCCCAGGTGACAGATACGCAGTATTTT

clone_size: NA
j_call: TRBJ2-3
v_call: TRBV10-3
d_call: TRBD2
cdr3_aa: CAITSGVTADTQYF
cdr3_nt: TGTGCCATCACAAGCGGGGTTACCGCAGATACGCAGTATTTT

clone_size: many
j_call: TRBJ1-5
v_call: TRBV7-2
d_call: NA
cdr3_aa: CASSVNGVFREPQHF
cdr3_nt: TGTGCCAGCAGCGTTAACGGAGTCTTCAGGGAGCCCCAGCATTTT

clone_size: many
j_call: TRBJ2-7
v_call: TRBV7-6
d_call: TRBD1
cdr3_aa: CASSFVGQEYEQYF
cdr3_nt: TGTGCCAGCAGCTTTGTGGGACAGGAATACGAGCAGTACTTC

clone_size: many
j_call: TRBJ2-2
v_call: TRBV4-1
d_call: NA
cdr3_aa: CASSLGRNTGELFF
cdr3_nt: TGTGCCAGCAGCTTGGGCAGAAACACCGGGGAGCTGTTTTTT

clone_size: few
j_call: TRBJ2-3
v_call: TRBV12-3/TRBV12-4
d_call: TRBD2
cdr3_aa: CASSLLSGDTDTQYF
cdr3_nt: TGTGCCAGCAGTCTGCTTAGCGGGGACACAGATACGCAGTATTTT

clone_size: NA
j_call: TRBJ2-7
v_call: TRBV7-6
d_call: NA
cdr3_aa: CASSFANSYEQYF
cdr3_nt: TGTGCCAGCAGCTTCGCCAATTCCTACGAGCAGTACTTC

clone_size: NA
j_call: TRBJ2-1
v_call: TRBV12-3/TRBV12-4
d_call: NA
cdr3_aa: CASSFLIMGQFF
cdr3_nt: TGTGCCAGCAGTTTCTTAATAATGGGGCAGTTCTTC

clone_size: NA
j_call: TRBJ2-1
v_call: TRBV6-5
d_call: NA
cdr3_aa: CASSYSSGNNEQFF
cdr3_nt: TGTGCCAGCAGTTACTCATCGGGTAACAATGAGCAGTTCTTC

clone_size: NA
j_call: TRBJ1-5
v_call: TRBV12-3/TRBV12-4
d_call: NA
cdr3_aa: CASSLRWGNQPQHF
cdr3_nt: TGTGCCAGCAGTTTAAGGTGGGGGAATCAGCCCCAGCATTTT

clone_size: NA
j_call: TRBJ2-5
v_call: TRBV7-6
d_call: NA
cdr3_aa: CASSLATQGATKETQYF
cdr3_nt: TGTGCCAGCAGCTTAGCGACTCAGGGCGCGACTAAAGAGACCCAGTACTTC

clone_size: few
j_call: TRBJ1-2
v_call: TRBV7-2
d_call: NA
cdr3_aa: CASSSTDSPNYGYTF
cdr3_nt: TGTGCCAGCAGCTCTACGGACAGTCCTAACTATGGCTACACCTTC

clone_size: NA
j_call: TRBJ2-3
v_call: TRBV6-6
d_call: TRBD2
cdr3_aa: CASSDLAGGPRSTDTQYF
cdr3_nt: TGTGCCAGCAGTGACCTAGCGGGGGGGCCTAGGAGCACAGATACGCAGTATTTT

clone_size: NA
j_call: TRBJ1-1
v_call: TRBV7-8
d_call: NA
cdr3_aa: CASSDAGLNTEAFF
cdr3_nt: TGTGCCAGCAGCGACGCAGGCTTAAACACTGAAGCTTTCTTT

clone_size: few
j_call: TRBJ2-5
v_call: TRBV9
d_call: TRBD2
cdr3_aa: CASRAGEEETQYF
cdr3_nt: TGTGCCAGCAGAGCGGGGGAAGAGGAGACCCAGTACTTC

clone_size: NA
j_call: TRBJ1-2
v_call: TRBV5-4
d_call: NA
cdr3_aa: CASSLTEDYTF
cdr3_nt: TGTGCCAGCAGCTTGACGGAGGACTACACCTTC

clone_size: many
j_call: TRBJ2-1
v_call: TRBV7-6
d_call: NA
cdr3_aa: CASSFSGAKEQFF
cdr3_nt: TGTGCCAGCAGCTTTTCAGGGGCCAAAGAGCAGTTCTTC

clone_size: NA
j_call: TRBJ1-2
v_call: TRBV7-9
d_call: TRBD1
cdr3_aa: CASSLVDREFYGYTF
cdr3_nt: TGTGCCAGCAGCTTAGTGGACAGGGAGTTCTATGGCTACACCTTC

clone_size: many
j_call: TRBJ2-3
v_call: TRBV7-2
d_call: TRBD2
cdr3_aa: CASSLELAGATDTQYF
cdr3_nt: TGTGCCAGCAGCTTAGAACTAGCGGGGGCCACAGATACGCAGTATTTT

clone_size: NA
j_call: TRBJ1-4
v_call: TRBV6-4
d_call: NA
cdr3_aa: CASSLPPPLGAEKLFF
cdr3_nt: TGTGCCAGCAGTCTTCCCCCCCCGCTAGGGGCTGAAAAACTGTTTTTT

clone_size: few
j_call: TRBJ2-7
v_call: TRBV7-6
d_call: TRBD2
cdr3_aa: CASSFGGGADEQYF
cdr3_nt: TGTGCCAGCAGCTTCGGGGGGGGCGCGGACGAGCAGTACTTC

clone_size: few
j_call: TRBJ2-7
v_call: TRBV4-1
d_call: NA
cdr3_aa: CASSQDRVNYEQYF
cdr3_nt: TGCGCCAGCAGCCAAGACAGGGTTAACTACGAGCAGTACTTC